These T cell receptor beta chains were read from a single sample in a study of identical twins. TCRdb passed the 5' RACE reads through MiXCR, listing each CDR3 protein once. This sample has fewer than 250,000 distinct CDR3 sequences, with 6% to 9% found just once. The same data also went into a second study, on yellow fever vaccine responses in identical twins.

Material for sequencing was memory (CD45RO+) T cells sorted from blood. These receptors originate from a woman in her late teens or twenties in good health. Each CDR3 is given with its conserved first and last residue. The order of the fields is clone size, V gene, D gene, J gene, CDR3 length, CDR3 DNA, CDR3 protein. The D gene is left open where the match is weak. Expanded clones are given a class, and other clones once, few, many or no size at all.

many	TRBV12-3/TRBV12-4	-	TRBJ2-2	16	TGTGCCAGCAGTTTTTATAAGGATTCGAACACCGGGGAGCTGTTTTTT	CASSFYKDSNTGELFF
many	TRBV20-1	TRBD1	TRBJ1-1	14	TGCAGTGCGCAAATAGGGACAGGGGCCACTGAAGCTTTCTTT	CSAQIGTGATEAFF
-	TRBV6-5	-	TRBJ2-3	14	TGTGCCAGCAGTTACTCTACTAGCACAGATACGCAGTATTTT	CASSYSTSTDTQYF
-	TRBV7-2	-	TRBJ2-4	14	TGTGCCAGCAGCTCACTTGTAGCCAAAAACATTCAGTACTTC	CASSSLVAKNIQYF
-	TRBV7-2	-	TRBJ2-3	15	TGTGCCAGCAGCTTAGGGTGGGGGATGACAGATACGCAGTATTTT	CASSLGWGMTDTQYF
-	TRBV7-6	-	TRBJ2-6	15	TGTGCCAGCAGCGGCGTGCCAGCTGGGGCCAACGTCCTGACTTTC	CASSGVPAGANVLTF
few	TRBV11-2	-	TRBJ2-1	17	TGTGCCAGCAGCTTAGAGGCAGGGAAGGGGAGCTACAATGAGCAGTTCTTC	CASSLEAGKGSYNEQFF
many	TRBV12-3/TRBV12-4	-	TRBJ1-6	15	TGTGCCAGCAGTGGGTTTCGGACCGGGAATTCACCCCTCCACTTT	CASSGFRTGNSPLHF
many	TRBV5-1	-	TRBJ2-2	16	TGCGCCAGCAGCTCCGACGTGGCTTTGAACACCGGGGAGCTGTTTTTT	CASSSDVALNTGELFF
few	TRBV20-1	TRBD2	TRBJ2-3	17	TGCAGTGCTAGTGGGGAGCGACTAGCGGGTGCCACAGATACGCAGTATTTT	CSASGERLAGATDTQYF
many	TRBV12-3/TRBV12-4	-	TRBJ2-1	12	TGTGCCAGCAGTAGGGCCATCCTTGAGCAGTTCTTC	CASSRAILEQFF
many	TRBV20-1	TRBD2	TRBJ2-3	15	TGCAGTGCTGCAGCCACTAGCGTAATCACAGATACGCAGTATTTT	CSAAATSVITDTQYF
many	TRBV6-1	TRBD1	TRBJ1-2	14	TGTGCCAGCAGTGAGTCGGGACAGTCCAGCGGCTACACCTTC	CASSESGQSSGYTF
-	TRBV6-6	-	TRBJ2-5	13	TGTGCCAGTGGGTTGATCGGGGGAGAGACCCAGTACTTC	CASGLIGGETQYF
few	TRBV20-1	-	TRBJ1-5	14	TGCAGTGCTAGAGCCCCAGGGGATCGTCAGCCCCAGCATTTT	CSARAPGDRQPQHF
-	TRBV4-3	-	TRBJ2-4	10	TGCTCTGCGGCCAAAAACATTCAGTACTTC	CSAAKNIQYF
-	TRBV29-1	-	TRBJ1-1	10	TGCAGCGTGGGTAACACTGAAGCTTTCTTT	CSVGNTEAFF
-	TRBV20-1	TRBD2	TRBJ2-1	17	TGCAGTGCTAGAGTCAGGCTAGCGGGAGCTTTTGTAACTGAGCAGTTCTTC	CSARVRLAGAFVTEQFF
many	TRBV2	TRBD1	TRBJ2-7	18	TGTGCCAGCAGCGCCTCCGGGACAGGAGGATCCTACACCTACGAGCAGTACTTC	CASSASGTGGSYTYEQYF
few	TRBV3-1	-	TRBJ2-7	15	TGTGCCAGCAGCCAAGACCCAGGGCACTCCTACGAGCAGTACTTC	CASSQDPGHSYEQYF
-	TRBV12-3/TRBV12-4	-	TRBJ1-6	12	TGTGCCAGCAGTCAAGGGTCTTCACCCCTCCACTTT	CASSQGSSPLHF
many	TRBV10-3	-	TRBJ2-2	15	TGTGCCATCAGTGAGTCTCCACAGGACACCGGGGAGCTGTTTTTT	CAISESPQDTGELFF
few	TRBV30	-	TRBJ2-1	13	TGTGCCTGGACCCCGCGGAGTTTCTATGAGCAGTTCTTC	CAWTPRSFYEQFF
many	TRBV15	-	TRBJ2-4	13	TGTGCCACCAGCATGGGGGATAAAAACATTCAGTACTTC	CATSMGDKNIQYF
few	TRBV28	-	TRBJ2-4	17	TGTGCCAGCAGTTTAGTGAAGGGTACCCTAGGCAAAAACATTCAGTACTTC	CASSLVKGTLGKNIQYF
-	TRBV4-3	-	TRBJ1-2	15	TGCGCCAGCAGCCAAGAGAGATTCTCAATCTATGGCTACACCTTC	CASSQERFSIYGYTF
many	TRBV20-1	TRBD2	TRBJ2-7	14	TGCAGTGCTAGAGATGGCGGGAGGTTGGGGGAGCAGTACTTC	CSARDGGRLGEQYF
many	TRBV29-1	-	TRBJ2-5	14	TGCAGCGTTGTTTGGCCTACATCGGCAGAGACCCAGTACTTC	CSVVWPTSAETQYF
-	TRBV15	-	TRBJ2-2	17	TGTGCCACCAGCAGAGATCGGAGAGGGCGAAACACCGGGGAGCTGTTTTTT	CATSRDRRGRNTGELFF
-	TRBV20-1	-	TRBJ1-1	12	TGCAGTGCTAGCGCACAGGGCGCTGAAGCTTTCTTT	CSASAQGAEAFF
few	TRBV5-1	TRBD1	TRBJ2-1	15	TGCGCCAGCAGCCGGACCGGGACAGGTAACAATGAGCAGTTCTTC	CASSRTGTGNNEQFF
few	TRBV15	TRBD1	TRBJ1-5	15	TGTGCCACCAGCGGGACAGCGACACGCAATCAGCCCCAGCATTTT	CATSGTATRNQPQHF
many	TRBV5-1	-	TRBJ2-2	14	TGCGCCAGCAGCCGGGGACGGGACACCGGGGAGCTGTTTTTT	CASSRGRDTGELFF
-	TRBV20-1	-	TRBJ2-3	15	TGCAGTGCTAGAGATCCAGCCTTTAGCACAGATACGCAGTATTTT	CSARDPAFSTDTQYF
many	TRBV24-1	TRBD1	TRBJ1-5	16	TGTGCCACCAGTGATGCCGTGGGACAGGGGAGTCAGCCCCAGCATTTT	CATSDAVGQGSQPQHF
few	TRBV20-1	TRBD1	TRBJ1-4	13	TGCAGTGTTCCGACAGGGGCTAATGAAAAACTGTTTTTT	CSVPTGANEKLFF
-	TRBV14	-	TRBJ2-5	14	TGTGCCAGCAGCCAAGAAGTCCAGCTCGGGACCCAGTACTTC	CASSQEVQLGTQYF
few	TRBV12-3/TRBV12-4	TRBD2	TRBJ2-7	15	TGTGCCAGCAGTTTAGCGGGAGGGCCGATCTACGAGCAGTACTTC	CASSLAGGPIYEQYF
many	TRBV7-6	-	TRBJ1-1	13	TGTGCCAGCAGCTTAGGCAGGAACACTGAAGCTTTCTTT	CASSLGRNTEAFF
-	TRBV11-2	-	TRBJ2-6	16	TGTGCCAGCAGCTTACTCAGGCCCTCTGGGGCCAACGTCCTGACTTTC	CASSLLRPSGANVLTF
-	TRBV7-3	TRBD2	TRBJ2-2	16	TGTGCCAGCAGCCAAGCGGGGGGCGCCGCTACCGGGGAGCTGTTTTTT	CASSQAGGAATGELFF
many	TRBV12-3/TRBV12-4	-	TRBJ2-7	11	TGTGCCAGCAGTTTAAGTGGGGAGCAGTACTTC	CASSLSGEQYF
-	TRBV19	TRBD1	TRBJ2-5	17	TGTGCCAGTAGTACCCCTCGACAGGGGGTCGGGAAAGAGACCCAGTACTTC	CASSTPRQGVGKETQYF
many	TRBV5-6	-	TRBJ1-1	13	TGTGCCAGCAGCCTTGGACGTATCACTGAAGCTTTCTTT	CASSLGRITEAFF
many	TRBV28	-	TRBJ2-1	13	TGTGCCAGCAGTCCGGACTTCTACAATGAGCAGTTCTTC	CASSPDFYNEQFF
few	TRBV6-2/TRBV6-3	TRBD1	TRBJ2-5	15	TGTGCCAGCAGCCCCGCCGGGACAGCTGAAGAGACCCAGTACTTC	CASSPAGTAEETQYF
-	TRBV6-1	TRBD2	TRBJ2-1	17	TGTGCCAGCAGACATAGGACTAGCGGGAGCTCCTACAATGAGCAGTTCTTC	CASRHRTSGSSYNEQFF
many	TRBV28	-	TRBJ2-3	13	TGTGCCAGCAACAGGGTTCGCACAGATACGCAGTATTTT	CASNRVRTDTQYF
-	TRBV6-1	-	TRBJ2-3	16	TGTGCCAGCACCCCAAGTCTCCAGGGGGGTACAGATACGCAGTATTTT	CASTPSLQGGTDTQYF
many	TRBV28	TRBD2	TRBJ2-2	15	TGTGCCAGCAGCCTATGGGGGGGGAACACCGGGGAGCTGTTTTTT	CASSLWGGNTGELFF
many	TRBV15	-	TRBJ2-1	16	TGTGCCACCAGCAGAGATAAGGGTTTCCTCGACAATGAGCAGTTCTTC	CATSRDKGFLDNEQFF
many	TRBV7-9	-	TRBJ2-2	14	TGTGCCAGCAGCTTAGCGGGGGACACCGGGGAGCTGTTTTTT	CASSLAGDTGELFF
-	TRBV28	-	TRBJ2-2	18	TGTGCCAGCAGCACTCCCCCGGGCTGGGGGGAGCGCACCGGGGAGCTGTTTTTT	CASSTPPGWGERTGELFF